This T cell receptor (beta chain) was found in a study of CD8 T cell repertoires and HIV-1 epitope variants. Whole-study context: T cells were stimulated with Twenty-five Gag and Nef peptides separately. Study-wide results and caveats: Of about 10 antigen-specific beta clonotypes, 5 or 6 appeared to cross-react with escape variants.

Notes on this clone: As yet, its antigen is unknown.

The protocol was immunoSEQ multiplex PCR, while the TCRdb copy is restricted to in-frame clones and leaves out a portion. The sample includes some 4,600 clones, 50% to 80% of them seen just once. The V and J ends lost 5 bases and 5 bases, in that order; junction bases with no gene match: 4. The CDR3 covers 15 residues. Germline V gene lookup returns CDR1 MNHNS and CDR2 SASEGT. Input material: cultured CD8+ T cells derived from PBMCs. The source of this sequence is a male donor with HIV. The chain links TRBV6-1 to TRBJ1-6, with 9 bases fitting TRBD1. The CDR3 DNA follows: TGTGCCAGCAGTACCTGGACAGGGGATAATTCACCCCTCCACTTT. This encodes CASSTWTGDNSPLHF.